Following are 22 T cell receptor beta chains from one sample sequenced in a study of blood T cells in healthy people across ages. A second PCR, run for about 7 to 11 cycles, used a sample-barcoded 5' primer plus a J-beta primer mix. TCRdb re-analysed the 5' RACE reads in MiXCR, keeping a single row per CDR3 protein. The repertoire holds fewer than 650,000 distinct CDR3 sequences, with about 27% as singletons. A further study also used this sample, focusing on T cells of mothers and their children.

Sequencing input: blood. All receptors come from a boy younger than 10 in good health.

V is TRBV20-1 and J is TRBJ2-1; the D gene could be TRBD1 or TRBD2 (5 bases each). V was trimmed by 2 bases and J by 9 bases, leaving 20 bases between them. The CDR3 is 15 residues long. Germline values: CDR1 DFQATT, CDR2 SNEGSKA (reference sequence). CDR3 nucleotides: TGCAGTGCTAGATCCCCCTCCGGGGACGTTAGTGAGCAGTTCTTC. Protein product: CSARSPSGDVSEQFF.

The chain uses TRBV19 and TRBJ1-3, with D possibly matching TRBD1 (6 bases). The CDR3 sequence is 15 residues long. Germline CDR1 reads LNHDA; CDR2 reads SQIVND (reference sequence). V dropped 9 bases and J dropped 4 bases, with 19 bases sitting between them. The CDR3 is CASDTGQLDGNTIYF. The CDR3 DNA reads TGTGCCAGCGATACAGGACAGCTCGACGGAAACACCATATATTTT.

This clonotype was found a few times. The CDR3 sequence is CAIKDGPRETQYF. The CDR3 region has the DNA TGTGCCATCAAGGACGGTCCGAGGGAGACCCAGTACTTC. This chain connects TRBV10-3 to TRBJ2-5; unclear D gene. V was pared by 7 bases and J by 5 bases, with 14 bases between. CDR1 is ENHRY and CDR2 is SYGVKD in the germline V gene. CDR3 length equals 13 residues.

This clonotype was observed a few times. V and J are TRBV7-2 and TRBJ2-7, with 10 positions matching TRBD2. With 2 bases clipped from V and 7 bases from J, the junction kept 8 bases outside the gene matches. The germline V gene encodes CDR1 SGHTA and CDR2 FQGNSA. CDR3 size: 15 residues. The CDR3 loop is CASSLYLAGVREQYF. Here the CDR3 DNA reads TGTGCCAGCAGCTTATACCTAGCGGGAGTGAGGGAGCAGTACTTC.

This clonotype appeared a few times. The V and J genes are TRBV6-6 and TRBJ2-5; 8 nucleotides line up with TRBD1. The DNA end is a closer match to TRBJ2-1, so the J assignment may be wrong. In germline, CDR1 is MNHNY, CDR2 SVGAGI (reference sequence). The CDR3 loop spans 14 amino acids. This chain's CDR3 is CASSYGGQGYEQFF. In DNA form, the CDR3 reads TGTGCCAGCAGTTACGGTGGACAGGGCTATGAGCAGTTCTTC.

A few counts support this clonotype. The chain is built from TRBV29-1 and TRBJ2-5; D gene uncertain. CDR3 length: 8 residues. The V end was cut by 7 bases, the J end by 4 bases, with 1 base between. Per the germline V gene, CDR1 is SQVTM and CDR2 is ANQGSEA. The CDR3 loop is CSAETQYF. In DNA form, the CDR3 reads TGCAGCGCAGAGACCCAGTACTTC.

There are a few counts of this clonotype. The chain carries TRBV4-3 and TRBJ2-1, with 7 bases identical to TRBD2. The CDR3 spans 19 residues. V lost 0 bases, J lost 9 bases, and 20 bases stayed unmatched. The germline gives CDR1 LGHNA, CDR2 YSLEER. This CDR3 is CASSQESVGRPAGSIEQFF. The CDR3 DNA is TGCGCCAGCAGCCAAGAAAGCGTCGGGAGGCCAGCCGGGAGCATTGAGCAGTTCTTC.

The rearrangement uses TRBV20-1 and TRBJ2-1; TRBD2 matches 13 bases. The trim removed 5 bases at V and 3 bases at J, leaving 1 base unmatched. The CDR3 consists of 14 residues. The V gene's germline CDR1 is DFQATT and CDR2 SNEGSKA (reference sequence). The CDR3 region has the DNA TGCAGTGCTTGGACTAGCGGGAGCTACAATGAGCAGTTCTTC. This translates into CSAWTSGSYNEQFF.

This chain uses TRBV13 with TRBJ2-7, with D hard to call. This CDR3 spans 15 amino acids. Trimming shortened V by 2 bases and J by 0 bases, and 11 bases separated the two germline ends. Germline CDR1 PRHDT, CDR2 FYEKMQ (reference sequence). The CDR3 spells CASSLSQRLSYEQYF. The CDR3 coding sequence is TGTGCCAGCAGCTTATCCCAGCGCCTCTCCTACGAGCAGTACTTC. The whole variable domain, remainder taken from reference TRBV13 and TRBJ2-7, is AAGVIQSPRHLIKEKRETATLKCYPIPRHDTVYWYQQGPGQDPQFLISFYEKMQSDKGSIPDRFSAQQFSDYHSELNMSSLELGDSALYFCASSLSQRLSYEQYFGPGTRLTVT.

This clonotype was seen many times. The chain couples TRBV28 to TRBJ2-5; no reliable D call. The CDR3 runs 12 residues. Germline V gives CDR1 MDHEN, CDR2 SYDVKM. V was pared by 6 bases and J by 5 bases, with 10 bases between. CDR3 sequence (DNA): TGTGCCAGCAGCCCCTGGGGTGAGACCCAGTACTTC. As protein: CASSPWGETQYF.

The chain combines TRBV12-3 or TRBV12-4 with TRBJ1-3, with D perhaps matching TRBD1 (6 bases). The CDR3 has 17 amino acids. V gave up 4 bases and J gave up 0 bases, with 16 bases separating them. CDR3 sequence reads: CASSSPWTVHSGNTIYF. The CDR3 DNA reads TGTGCCAGCAGTTCCCCTTGGACAGTGCACTCTGGAAACACCATATATTTT.

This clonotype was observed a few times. This CDR3 is CASSQILAGVNTDTQYF. CDR3 sequence (DNA): TGTGCCAGCAGCCAAATCCTAGCGGGAGTGAACACAGATACGCAGTATTTT. The chain joins TRBV3-1 to TRBJ2-3; 10 bases agree with TRBD2. The length of the CDR3 is 17 residues. V gave up 2 bases and J gave up 2 bases; unmatched junction bases: 7. Germline V lookup: CDR1 LGHDT, CDR2 YNNKEL (reference sequence).

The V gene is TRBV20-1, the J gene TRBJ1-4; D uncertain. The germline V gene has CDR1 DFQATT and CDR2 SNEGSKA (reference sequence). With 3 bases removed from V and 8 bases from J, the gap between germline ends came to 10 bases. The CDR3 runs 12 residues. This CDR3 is CSASREYEKLFF. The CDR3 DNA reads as TGCAGTGCTAGTCGAGAATACGAAAAACTGTTTTTT.

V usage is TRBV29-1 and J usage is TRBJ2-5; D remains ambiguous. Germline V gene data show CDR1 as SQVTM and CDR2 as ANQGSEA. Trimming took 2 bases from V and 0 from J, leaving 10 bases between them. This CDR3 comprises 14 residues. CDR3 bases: TGCAGCGTTGAATTGTTGGTAAACCAAGAGACCCAGTACTTC. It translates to CSVELLVNQETQYF.

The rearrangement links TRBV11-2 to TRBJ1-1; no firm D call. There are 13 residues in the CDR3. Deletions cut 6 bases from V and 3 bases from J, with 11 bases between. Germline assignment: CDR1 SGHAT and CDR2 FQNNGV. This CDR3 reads CASRASRHTEAFF. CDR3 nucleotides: TGTGCCAGCAGGGCAAGCCGACACACTGAAGCTTTCTTT.

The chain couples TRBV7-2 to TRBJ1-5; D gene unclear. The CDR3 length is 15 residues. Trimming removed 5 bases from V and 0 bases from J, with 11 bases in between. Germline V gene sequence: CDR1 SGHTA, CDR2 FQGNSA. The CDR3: CASSLDGNSNQPQHF. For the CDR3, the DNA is TGTGCCAGCAGCCTAGATGGGAATAGCAATCAGCCCCAGCATTTT. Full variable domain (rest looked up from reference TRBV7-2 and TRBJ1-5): GAGVSQSPSNKVTEKGKDVELRCDPISGHTALYWYRQSLGQGLEFLIYFQGNSAPDKSGLPSDRFSAERTGGSVSTLTIQRTQQEDSAVYLCASSLDGNSNQPQHFGDGTRLSIL.

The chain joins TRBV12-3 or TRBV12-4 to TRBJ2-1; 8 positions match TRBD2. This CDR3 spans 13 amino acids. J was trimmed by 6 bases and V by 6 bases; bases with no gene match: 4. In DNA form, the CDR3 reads TGTGCCAGCAGCGGGGGGGCCCTCAATGAGCAGTTCTTC. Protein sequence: CASSGGALNEQFF.

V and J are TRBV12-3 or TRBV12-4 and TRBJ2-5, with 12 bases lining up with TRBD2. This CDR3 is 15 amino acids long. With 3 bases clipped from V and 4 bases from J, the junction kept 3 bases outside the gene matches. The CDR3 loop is CASSFRTSGIETQYF. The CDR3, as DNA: TGTGCCAGCAGTTTTAGGACTAGCGGGATAGAGACCCAGTACTTC.

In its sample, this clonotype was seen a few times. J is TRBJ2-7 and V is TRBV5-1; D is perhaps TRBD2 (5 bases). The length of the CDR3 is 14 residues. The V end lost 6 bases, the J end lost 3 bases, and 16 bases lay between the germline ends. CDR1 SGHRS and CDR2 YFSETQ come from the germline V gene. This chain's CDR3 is CASTPGSSIYEQYF. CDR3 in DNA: TGCGCCAGCACCCCGGGGAGCAGCATCTACGAGCAGTACTTC.

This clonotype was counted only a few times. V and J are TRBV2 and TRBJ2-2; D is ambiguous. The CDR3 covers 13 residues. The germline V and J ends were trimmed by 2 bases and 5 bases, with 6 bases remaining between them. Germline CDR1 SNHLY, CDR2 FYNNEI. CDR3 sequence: CASSEKDTGELFF. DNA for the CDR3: TGTGCCAGCAGTGAAAAGGATACCGGGGAGCTGTTTTTT.

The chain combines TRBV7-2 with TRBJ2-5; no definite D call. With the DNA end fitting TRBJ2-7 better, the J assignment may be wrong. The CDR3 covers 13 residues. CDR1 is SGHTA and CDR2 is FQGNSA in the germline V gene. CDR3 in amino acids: CASSYTTAYEQYF. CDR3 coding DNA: TGTGCCAGCAGCTATACCACCGCCTACGAGCAGTACTTC.

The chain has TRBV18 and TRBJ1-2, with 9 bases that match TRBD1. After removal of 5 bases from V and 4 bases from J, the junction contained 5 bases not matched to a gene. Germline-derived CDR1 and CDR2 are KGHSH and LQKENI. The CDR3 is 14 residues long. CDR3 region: CASSRETGGYGYTF. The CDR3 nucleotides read TGTGCCAGCTCAAGAGAGACAGGGGGCTATGGCTACACCTTC.